The rows below give T cell receptor beta chains drawn from one sample of a study of long-term antiretroviral therapy in people with HIV. Profiling relied on immunoSEQ multiplex PCR, and the TCRdb table lists in-frame clones only, not all of them. In the table there are tens of thousands of clones, roughly 87% of which are singletons. The sample here was unsorted PBMCs, taken 1 year after starting antiretroviral therapy. The receptors stem from a young man with HIV. Both conserved end residues are part of each CDR3. The order of the fields is V gene, D gene, J gene, clone size, CDR3 protein, CDR3 DNA. The D gene is left open where the match is weak. Size is omitted from some rows. Given values are once, few, many or a class for expanded clones.

TRBV5-6	-	TRBJ2-2	-	CASSPGTPREAGELFF	TGTGCCAGCAGCCCCGGGACTCCCCGGGAAGCCGGGGAGCTGTTTTTT
TRBV4-1	-	TRBJ1-1	-	CASTGTVNTEAFF	TGCGCCAGCACCGGGACGGTGAACACTGAAGCTTTCTTT
TRBV5-6	-	TRBJ2-5	-	CASSFLEQETQYF	TGTGCCAGCAGCTTTTTGGAGCAAGAGACCCAGTACTTC
TRBV7-9	TRBD1	TRBJ1-5	-	CASSKGTGGNNQPQHF	TGTGCCAGCAGCAAAGGGACAGGGGGCAACAATCAGCCCCAGCATTTT
TRBV7-7	TRBD2	TRBJ2-7	-	CASSFGAGAAYEQYF	TGTGCTAGCAGCTTTGGAGCGGGAGCTGCCTACGAGCAGTACTTC
TRBV5-1	-	TRBJ1-1	-	CASSTKTGVNTEAFF	TGCGCCAGCAGCACAAAGACGGGAGTGAACACTGAAGCTTTCTTT
TRBV13	TRBD2	TRBJ2-1	-	CASSSGGGPGNEQFF	TGTGCCAGCAGCTCGGGGGGGGGCCCAGGGAATGAGCAGTTCTTC
TRBV27	-	TRBJ2-1	-	CASSSLYLYNEQFF	TGTGCCAGCTCTAGTTTATACCTATACAATGAGCAGTTCTTC
TRBV7-9	-	TRBJ2-7	-	CASSQGGPYEQYF	TGTGCCAGCAGCCAGGGGGGACCCTACGAGCAGTACTTC
TRBV7-6	TRBD2	TRBJ2-3	-	CASSPGQRGLDTQYF	TGTGCCAGCAGCCCCGGGCAGCGGGGCTTAGATACGCAGTATTTT
TRBV4-1	-	TRBJ2-7	few	CASSQEYGSAYEQYF	TGCGCCAGCAGCCAAGAATATGGCTCTGCGTACGAGCAGTACTTC
TRBV19	-	TRBJ2-2	-	CASTGGDRVTGELFF	TGTGCCAGTACCGGGGGGGACAGGGTAACCGGGGAGCTGTTTTTT
TRBV5-6	-	TRBJ2-2	-	CASSLGVSGNTGELFF	TGTGCCAGCAGCTTGGGTGTTAGCGGGAACACCGGGGAGCTGTTTTTT
TRBV19	TRBD1	TRBJ1-2	once	CASRGQGDGYGYTF	TGTGCCAGTAGGGGACAGGGAGATGGCTATGGCTACACCTTC
TRBV9	-	TRBJ1-1	-	CASSADRLNTEAFF	TGTGCCAGCAGCGCGGACAGATTGAACACTGAAGCTTTCTTT
TRBV7-2	-	TRBJ2-7	-	CASSLGFSYEQYF	TGTGCCAGCAGCTTAGGATTCTCCTACGAGCAGTACTTC
TRBV6-5	-	TRBJ2-5	-	CASSFRGETQYF	TGTGCCAGCAGTTTCCGGGGGGAGACCCAGTACTTC
TRBV11-1	-	TRBJ1-1	-	CASSLPGNTEAFF	TGTGCCAGCAGCTTACCGGGGAACACTGAAGCTTTCTTT
TRBV4-2	-	TRBJ2-7	-	CASSQDRSSYEQYF	TGTGCCAGCAGCCAAGACAGGAGTTCCTACGAGCAGTACTTC
TRBV7-9	-	TRBJ1-1	-	CASSSPQGMSTEAFF	TGTGCCAGCAGCTCCCCTCAGGGGATGAGTACTGAAGCTTTCTTT
TRBV7-8	-	TRBJ1-4	-	CASSLHPSGRQGEKLFF	TGTGCCAGCAGCCTACACCCATCAGGACGGCAAGGAGAAAAACTGTTTTTT
TRBV10-2	-	TRBJ2-6	-	CASSPVEDYSGANVLTF	TGCGCCAGCAGCCCCGTAGAGGATTACTCTGGGGCCAACGTCCTGACTTTC
TRBV11-2	TRBD1	TRBJ1-1	-	CASSLGQGVVENTEAFF	TGTGCCAGCAGCTTAGGGCAGGGGGTAGTTGAGAACACTGAAGCTTTCTTT
TRBV5-1	TRBD1	TRBJ2-7	-	CASGLGGTGGDEQYF	TGCGCCAGCGGACTTGGGGGGACAGGGGGAGACGAGCAGTACTTC
TRBV6-6	TRBD2	TRBJ2-7	-	CASSYEREFYEQYF	TGTGCCAGCAGTTATGAGCGGGAGTTTTACGAGCAGTACTTC
TRBV5-1	TRBD1	TRBJ1-1	-	CASTTGTEAFF	TGCGCCAGCACGACAGGGACTGAAGCTTTCTTT
TRBV6-5	-	TRBJ2-3	-	CASSFGTSTDTQYF	TGTGCCAGCAGTTTTGGGACTAGCACAGATACGCAGTATTTT
TRBV6-1	-	TRBJ1-1	-	CASSLAGPNTEAFF	TGTGCCAGCAGTTTGGCAGGGCCGAACACTGAAGCTTTCTTT
TRBV29-1	-	TRBJ1-2	-	CSAGTSNYGYTF	TGCAGCGCGGGGACATCCAACTATGGCTACACCTTC
TRBV4-1	TRBD2	TRBJ2-1	-	CASSQVESRKAGGHHEQFF	TGCGCCAGCAGCCAAGTCGAATCCCGTAAGGCGGGGGGGCACCATGAGCAGTTCTTC
TRBV6-1	-	TRBJ1-5	-	CASSEVTRGWDSNQPQHF	TGTGCCAGCAGTGAAGTGACTCGGGGATGGGATAGCAATCAGCCCCAGCATTTT
TRBV5-6	-	TRBJ1-4	-	CASSFGARRTVEKLFF	TGTGCCAGCAGCTTTGGCGCTCGGAGGACAGTCGAAAAACTGTTTTTT
TRBV4-1	TRBD1	TRBJ1-5	-	CASSQVAGQGARLHF	TGCGCCAGCAGCCAAGTGGCGGGACAGGGGGCGCGTCTGCATTTT
TRBV7-3	-	TRBJ1-1	few	CASSKTGGTEAFF	TGTGCCAGCAGCAAAACGGGTGGCACTGAAGCTTTCTTT
TRBV5-6	TRBD1	TRBJ2-7	-	CASSWGGQGTYEQYF	TGTGCCAGCAGCTGGGGGGGACAGGGGACCTACGAGCAGTACTTC
TRBV27	-	TRBJ1-1	-	CASSTFMNTEAFF	TGTGCCAGCAGCACTTTTATGAACACTGAAGCTTTCTTT
TRBV4-2	-	TRBJ2-3	-	CASSQEDLQGGFADTQYF	TGTGCCAGCAGCCAAGAGGACCTTCAGGGGGGCTTCGCAGATACGCAGTATTTT
TRBV7-2	-	TRBJ1-1	few	CASSSIPGYTEAFF	TGTGCCAGCAGCTCAATACCGGGCTACACTGAAGCTTTCTTT
TRBV2	TRBD1	TRBJ1-1	once	CAIRDREGTEAFF	TGTGCCATAAGGGACAGGGAGGGAACTGAAGCTTTCTTT
TRBV15	-	TRBJ2-6	-	CATSRVRSGANVLTF	TGTGCCACCAGCAGAGTCCGCTCTGGGGCCAACGTCCTGACTTTC
TRBV18	TRBD1	TRBJ2-7	-	CASSPLKPGQSYEQYF	TGTGCCAGCTCACCTCTTAAGCCGGGACAGTCCTACGAGCAGTACTTC
TRBV27	-	TRBJ2-1	-	CASSLRGARSYNEQFF	TGTGCCAGCAGTTTGAGGGGAGCCCGCTCCTACAATGAGCAGTTCTTC
TRBV15	-	TRBJ1-3	-	CATSRDLDRSGNTIYF	TGTGCCACCAGCAGAGATCTCGACAGATCTGGAAACACCATATATTTT
TRBV7-7	TRBD2	TRBJ2-1	-	CASSPGTSGYHNEQFF	TGTGCTAGCAGCCCTGGGACTAGCGGGTACCACAATGAGCAGTTCTTC
TRBV5-1	TRBD2	TRBJ2-7	-	CASTTTTGTSGRAYEQYF	TGCGCCAGCACCACTACGACAGGGACTAGCGGGAGAGCCTACGAGCAGTACTTC